This TCR beta chain was sequenced during a study of CD8 T cells in Susac syndrome. Broader study findings: The study recognized that the number of individuals in its TCR sequencing and HLA analysis was relatively small.

Germline V gene sequence: CDR1 MGHRA, CDR2 YSYEKL. This CDR3 is built from 12 residues. The V gene lost 3 bases and the J gene lost 3 bases, with 6 bases spanning the gap. As regards this clonotype: Its target is unknown.

Sequencing of TCR beta was performed on blood CD8+ T cells and on blood CD4+ T cells. The RNA, roughly 0.45 to 1 ug, was put through reverse transcription using random hexamers. The authors amplified TCR beta CDR3 across 54 Vbeta and 13 Jbeta using immunoSEQ multiplex PCR. MiXCR, applied by TCRdb to the immunoSEQ multiplex PCR reads, yields one record per CDR3 protein. The data show 95,000 to 150,000 distinct CDR3 sequences, less than 95% seen once. Sample: CD4+ T cells from PBMCs. The V and J genes are TRBV4-1 and TRBJ2-7; no definite D call. The receptor was derived from a human donor in good health. In nucleotides, the CDR3 is TGCGCCAGCAGCCAGTCCGGCTACGAGCAGTACTTC. Amino acid sequence: CASSQSGYEQYF.